Presented here are 13 T cell receptor beta chains from one specimen sequenced in a study of cytomegalovirus exposure and HLA in healthy donors (TCRdb year 2017). Libraries were prepared through the immunoSEQ multiplex PCR assay. This immuneACCESS table, as held by TCRdb, lists in-frame sequences with V and J called but not all clones. Of the missing ones, under half trace to an unresolved V gene in checked studies; the others have no known cause. This sample comprises approximately 210,000 clones, 85% to 90% of them detected only once. 2.9% of the sample is held by the ten biggest clonotypes. The sequencing sample was made of PBMCs. The receptors come from a woman aged 18-30 years in good health and CMV-seronegative.

There are a few counts of this clone. The rearrangement links TRBV2 to TRBJ1-5; D remains ambiguous. The CDR3 contains 15 residues. The ends were cut back, 2 bases at V and 0 bases at J, with 8 bases in the middle. Germline CDR1 is SNHLY and CDR2 is FYNNEI. The CDR3: CASSENPYSNQPQHF. The CDR3 nucleotides read TGTGCCAGCAGTGAAAACCCCTATAGCAATCAGCCCCAGCATTTT.

This clone was detected once. This chain uses TRBV9 with TRBJ1-2; unclear D gene. The germline V gene encodes CDR1 SGDLS and CDR2 YYNGEE. The ends were cut back, 2 bases at V and 2 bases at J, with 7 bases in the middle. This CDR3 spans 13 amino acids. This CDR3 is CASSVDTNYGYTF. The DNA of the CDR3 is TGTGCCAGCAGCGTCGACACCAACTATGGCTACACCTTC.

This chain joins TRBV29-1 and TRBJ2-1, with 8 positions matching TRBD1. This CDR3 comprises 14 residues. Germline V lookup: CDR1 SQVTM, CDR2 ANQGSEA. J gave up 4 bases and V 3 bases, and 5 bases lay outside the gene matches. The CDR3: CSVETGEFYNEQFF. The CDR3 DNA reads as TGCAGCGTTGAGACAGGGGAATTTTACAATGAGCAGTTCTTC.

This clone was counted only a few times. The V gene is TRBV7-9, the J gene TRBJ1-1; possibly TRBD1 for D (6 bases). This CDR3 is built from 15 residues. Germline loops: CDR1 SEHNR, CDR2 FQNEAQ (reference sequence). V lost 5 bases and J lost 3, with 16 bases in between. Here the CDR3 DNA reads TGTGCCAGCAGCCCCCAAGGTGAGGGGGACACTGAAGCTTTCTTT. It is translated as CASSPQGEGDTEAFF.

The CDR3 protein is CASSLSNSYEQYF. The CDR3 DNA is TGTGCCAGCAGCTTATCCAACTCCTACGAGCAGTACTTC. The V call is TRBV7-9, the J call TRBJ2-7; the D is unclear. Trimming removed 2 bases from V and 0 bases from J, with 5 bases in between. This CDR3 spans 13 amino acids. CDR1 SEHNR and CDR2 FQNEAQ come from the germline V gene (reference sequence). Supplemented by reference TRBV7-9 and TRBJ2-7, the full variable domain reads DTGVSQNPRHKITKRGQNVTFRCDPISEHNRLYWYRQTLGQGPEFLTYFQNEAQLEKSRLLSDRFSAERPKGSFSTLEIQRTEQGDSAMYLCASSLSNSYEQYFGPGTRLTVT.

V is TRBV28 and J is TRBJ2-5, with 10 bases aligning to TRBD1. The V and J ends lost 4 bases and 1 base, in that order; junction bases with no gene match: 6. Per germline, CDR1 MDHEN and CDR2 SYDVKM. The CDR3 has 16 amino acids. This chain's CDR3 is CASSSGTGDGQETQYF. CDR3 bases: TGTGCCAGCAGTTCGGGGACAGGGGATGGCCAAGAGACCCAGTACTTC.

The chain uses TRBV28 and TRBJ2-7; TRBD1 might be the D (5 bases). Germline-derived CDR1 and CDR2 are MDHEN and SYDVKM. V shed 4 bases and J shed 5 bases, with 27 bases lying between them. The CDR3 consists of 18 residues. The CDR3 bases are TGTGCCAGCAGTTCACCGTTCCGTTCGAAGGGGCGTATAGACGAGCAGTACTTC. Residues: CASSSPFRSKGRIDEQYF.

This clone was seen a single time. The chain couples TRBV15 to TRBJ2-6; tentative D call: TRBD1 (6 bases). CDR1 LNHNV and CDR2 YYDKDF come from the germline V gene (reference sequence). The CDR3 spans 17 residues. Trimming removed 3 bases at V and 0 bases at J, with 12 bases between. This CDR3 reads CATSSGQTYSGANVLTF. The DNA of the CDR3 is TGTGCCACCAGCAGTGGACAGACCTACTCTGGGGCCAACGTCCTGACTTTC.

The J gene is TRBJ2-4, the V gene TRBV10-2, with 11 bases identical to TRBD2. Germline CDR1 is WSHSY and CDR2 is SAAADI. The V segment lost 6 bases and the J segment 7 bases; nucleotides outside the gene matches: 8. The CDR3 consists of 15 residues. The CDR3 nucleotides are TGCGCCAGCAGAGGTAGCGGGAGGGCCAGGAACATTCAGTACTTC. This sequence encodes CASRGSGRARNIQYF.

The genes are TRBV27 and TRBJ2-5; perhaps TRBD1 as D (5 bases). The CDR3 loop spans 17 amino acids. From germline, CDR1 is MNHEY and CDR2 SMNVEV (reference sequence). Trimming took off 6 bases at V and 2 bases at J, with 22 bases between the two ends. The CDR3 DNA sequence: TGTGCCAGCAGCCGTCGAAGGGGCCTACCATATCAAGAGACCCAGTACTTC. Its translation is CASSRRRGLPYQETQYF.

This clone was found many times. The chain recombines TRBV6-1 with TRBJ1-3; tentatively, D is TRBD1 (5 bases). This CDR3 contains 14 residues. Germline lookup yields CDR1 MNHNS and CDR2 SASEGT. With 7 bases removed from V and 7 bases from J, the gap between germline ends came to 17 bases. The CDR3 DNA reads TGTGCCAGCAAGAGTTTGGGGCGGGAGAACACCATATATTTT. Its protein product is CASKSLGRENTIYF.

The chain uses TRBV5-1 and TRBJ1-2; tentative D call: TRBD1 (6 bases). CDR1 is SGHRS, CDR2 YFSETQ, per germline. Deletions cut 7 bases from V and 5 bases from J, with 18 bases between. This CDR3 is built from 14 residues. In DNA form, the CDR3 reads TGCGCCAGCGCCTCCGGGGCAGGGGTTTATGGCTACACCTTC. Its protein product is CASASGAGVYGYTF. The full variable domain, completed using reference TRBV5-1 and TRBJ1-2, is KAGVTQTPRYLIKTRGQQVTLSCSPISGHRSVSWYQQTPGQGLQFLFEYFSETQRNKGNFPGRFSGRQFSNSRSEMNVSTLELGDSALYLCASASGAGVYGYTFGSGTRLTVV.

This clone was counted between two and nine times. This chain joins TRBV6-4 and TRBJ1-2, with D unclear. This CDR3 has 14 amino acids. V lost 2 bases and J lost 4, with 11 bases in between. Germline V CDR1 and CDR2: MRHNA, SNTAGT. CDR3 residues: CASSDGESGYGYTF. In nucleotides, the CDR3 is TGTGCCAGCAGTGACGGGGAGAGCGGCTATGGCTACACCTTC.